The sequence of this T cell receptor (beta chain) was determined in a study of beta chain features in type 1 diabetes. From germline, CDR1 is SEHNR and CDR2 FQNEAQ (reference sequence). CDR3 length equals 13 residues. V lost 5 bases and J lost 12, with 17 bases in between. This clone was observed a few times. Its antigen is still unknown. Sequenced material consisted of expressed TCRB transcripts (all of the isolated RNA was reverse transcribed). This table comes from immunoSEQ multiplex PCR, and its TCRdb copy is limited to in-frame clones, with some not included. The profile shows 150,000 to 190,000 clones, approximately 10% of them singletons. Study-wide points: Among type 1 diabetes patients, VDJ junctions had fewer insertions and more deletions. Type 1 diabetes patients had TCRB CDR3s that were shorter (moderately but significantly so) in all four CD4+ subsets.

The origin of this receptor is a man aged 25 to 45 with type 1 diabetes. Sequencing input: central memory CD4+ T cells from blood. The V and J genes are TRBV7-9 and TRBJ1-5; D is possibly TRBD1 (5 bases). The CDR3 nucleotides read TGTGCCAGCAGCCCCGACAGTCTCGGCGTCCAGCATTTT. Translated: CASSPDSLGVQHF.